This T cell receptor (beta chain) was sequenced for a study of shared clonotypes between healthy human individuals. Profiling relied on immunoSEQ multiplex PCR, and the TCRdb table lists in-frame clones only, not all of them. The sample comprises over 2 million clones, 95% of which are singletons, and about 0.13% rests with the top ten. Sequences were obtained from naive CD4+ T cells sorted from blood. Specified subset: CD45RA+ positively selected. The receptor was isolated from a young man in good health.

CDR3 residues: CASSYGSEKLFF. CDR3 in DNA: TGTGCCAGTAGTTACGGGAGTGAAAAACTGTTTTTT. This sequence joins TRBV19 and TRBJ1-4; no clear D. The CDR3 has 12 amino acids. Germline-derived CDR1 and CDR2 are LNHDA and SQIVND (reference sequence). V was clipped by 5 bases and J by 7 bases, with 8 bases between them.